The 19 T cell receptor beta chains presented below share a single source sample, sequenced in a study of T cells after somatic rescue of genetic block. The method was immunoSEQ multiplex PCR; TCRdb's version includes in-frame clones alone and lacks a portion of them. The sample includes about 52,000 clones, 90% to 96% seen only once; the top ten take approximately 0.077%. Sequenced material: peripheral blood mononuclear cells (PBMCs). These receptors were taken from a child under two years old.

The chain recombines TRBV4-1 with TRBJ2-1, with TRBD2 matching over 7 bases. The CDR3 totals 16 residues. Germline V gene data show CDR1 as MGHRA and CDR2 as YSYEKL. J was trimmed by 2 bases and V by 1 base; bases with no gene match: 5. This CDR3 reads CASSQVASGAYNEQFF. CDR3 sequence (DNA): TGCGCCAGCAGCCAAGTTGCTAGCGGAGCCTACAATGAGCAGTTCTTC.

This chain uses TRBV27 with TRBJ2-6; D is undetermined. The CDR3 loop spans 15 amino acids. V lost 2 bases and J lost 4, with 9 bases in between. Germline assignment: CDR1 MNHEY and CDR2 SMNVEV (reference sequence). The CDR3: CASSLDDSGANVLTF. CDR3 DNA: TGTGCCAGCAGTTTAGACGACTCGGGGGCCAACGTCCTGACTTTC. The variable domain in full, completed from reference TRBV27 and TRBJ2-6, reads EAQVTQNPRYLITVTGKKLTVTCSQNMNHEYMSWYRQDPGLGLRQIYYSMNVEVTDKGDVPEGYKVSRKEKRNFPLILESPSPNQTSLYFCASSLDDSGANVLTFGAGSRLTVL.

The gene calls are TRBV28 and TRBJ1-2; no reliable D call. The CDR3 consists of 11 residues. Germline loops: CDR1 MDHEN, CDR2 SYDVKM. Trimming shortened V by 0 bases and J by 8 bases, and 4 bases separated the two germline ends. CDR3 nucleotide sequence: TGTGCCAGCAGTTTATGGGAGGGCTACACCTTC. Translation: CASSLWEGYTF.

As regards this clone: Within the sample, other DNA sequences also encode this same CDR3. The CDR3 sequence: CSARDTGELFF. CDR3 nucleotide sequence: TGCAGTGCTAGAGATACCGGGGAGCTGTTTTTT. This chain connects TRBV20-1 to TRBJ2-2; the D is unclear. Germline CDR1 reads DFQATT; CDR2 reads SNEGSKA (reference sequence). Trimming pared 0 bases from V and 5 bases from J, leaving 1 base between. The CDR3 covers 11 residues.

The chain carries TRBV28 and TRBJ2-7; perhaps TRBD2 as D (5 bases). The CDR3 is 14 amino acids. V lost 3 bases and J 3 bases, leaving 12 bases between the germline ends. Germline CDR1 is MDHEN and CDR2 is SYDVKM. CDR3 in DNA: TGTGCCAGCAGTTTTAGGCTAGCTGACTACGAGCAGTACTTC. This encodes CASSFRLADYEQYF. Full variable domain (rest looked up from reference TRBV28 and TRBJ2-7): DVKVTQSSRYLVKRTGEKVFLECVQDMDHENMFWYRQDPGLGLRLIYFSYDVKMKEKGDIPEGYSVSREKKERFSLILESASTNQTSMYLCASSFRLADYEQYFGPGTRLTVT.

CDR3 region: CASSQEKGAVAGYTF. CDR3 nucleotides: TGTGCCAGCAGCCAAGAGAAGGGGGCGGTAGCTGGCTACACCTTC. The V call is TRBV4-2, the J call TRBJ1-2, with 7 positions matching TRBD1. The V segment lost 0 bases and the J segment 7 bases; nucleotides outside the gene matches: 8. The CDR3 is 15 residues long. The germline V gene has CDR1 LGHNA and CDR2 YNFKEQ.

The rearrangement uses TRBV5-1 and TRBJ2-1, with 7 bases that match TRBD1. The CDR3 consists of 15 residues. V lost 4 bases, J lost 2 bases, and 6 bases stayed unmatched. Germline-derived CDR1 and CDR2 are SGHRS and YFSETQ. CDR3 residues: CASSLRDRPYNEQFF. The CDR3 DNA reads as TGCGCCAGCAGCCTACGGGACAGACCCTACAATGAGCAGTTCTTC.

The J gene is TRBJ2-1, the V gene TRBV28; 8 bases are a match to TRBD2. Germline assignment: CDR1 MDHEN and CDR2 SYDVKM. V lost 2 bases, J lost 2 bases, and 2 bases stayed unmatched. The CDR3 is 15 residues long. Written as DNA, the CDR3 is TGTGCCAGCAGTTTAATGGGACTAGCCTACAATGAGCAGTTCTTC. Amino acid sequence: CASSLMGLAYNEQFF.

Concerning this clone itself: The sample carries other DNA sequences with the same CDR3. The J gene is TRBJ2-1, the V gene TRBV19; D not certain. The V and J ends lost 3 bases and 2 bases respectively, with 11 bases between them. Germline-derived CDR1 and CDR2 are LNHDA and SQIVND (reference sequence). The CDR3 runs to 15 residues. The CDR3 protein is CASSIGPSTYNEQFF. The CDR3 DNA sequence: TGTGCCAGTAGTATTGGCCCTAGTACCTACAATGAGCAGTTCTTC.

The V gene is TRBV2, the J gene TRBJ2-1; D unresolved. This CDR3 contains 11 residues. Trimming took 3 bases from V and 4 from J, leaving 1 base between them. CDR1 and CDR2 from the germline V gene are SNHLY and FYNNEI. CDR3 sequence (DNA): TGTGCCAGCAGTGAGTACAATGAGCAGTTCTTC. Translated: CASSEYNEQFF.

V usage is TRBV28 and J usage is TRBJ2-5; no clear D gene. The length of the CDR3 is 13 residues. Germline V gives CDR1 MDHEN, CDR2 SYDVKM. V lost 4 bases and J lost 0, with 6 bases in between. CDR3 protein: CASSWRNQETQYF. In nucleotides, the CDR3 is TGTGCCAGCAGTTGGCGGAACCAAGAGACCCAGTACTTC. Variable domain in full (rest from reference TRBV28 and TRBJ2-5): DVKVTQSSRYLVKRTGEKVFLECVQDMDHENMFWYRQDPGLGLRLIYFSYDVKMKEKGDIPEGYSVSREKKERFSLILESASTNQTSMYLCASSWRNQETQYFGPGTRLLVL.

The genes are TRBV28 and TRBJ1-5; possible D gene TRBD1, 5 bases. Trimming took off 2 bases at V and 5 bases at J, with 10 bases between the two ends. Germline-derived CDR1 and CDR2 are MDHEN and SYDVKM. CDR3 length: 14 amino acids. CDR3 DNA: TGTGCCAGCAGTTTAGGGCAGGGACATCAGCCCCAGCATTTT. Translation gives CASSLGQGHQPQHF.

The chain joins TRBV20-1 to TRBJ2-5, with TRBD1 as a possible D gene (5 bases). The DNA matches TRBJ2-7 better at its end, which makes the J call doubtful. CDR3 length: 11 residues. CDR1 and CDR2 (germline): DFQATT, SNEGSKA (reference sequence). This CDR3 reads CSARDTYEQYF. For the CDR3, the DNA is TGCAGTGCTAGGGACACCTACGAGCAGTACTTC.

The V and J genes are TRBV6-5 and TRBJ1-2; TRBD1 matches 7 bases. Trimming at V came to 8 bases and at J to 4 bases, leaving 10 bases not matched to a gene. The CDR3 covers 14 residues. Germline assignment: CDR1 MNHEY and CDR2 SVGAGI. CDR3 sequence: CASGVRQGPYGYTF. CDR3 nucleotides: TGTGCCAGCGGGGTCCGACAGGGCCCCTATGGCTACACCTTC.

The chain couples TRBV27 to TRBJ2-1; 9 positions agree with TRBD2. J gave up 1 base and V 6 bases, and 19 bases lay outside the gene matches. The germline gives CDR1 MNHEY, CDR2 SMNVEV (reference sequence). The CDR3 contains 20 residues. The CDR3 DNA sequence: TGTGCCAGCAGCCCCCTGGTAGGCGTCCTAGCGGGGAAATCCTACAATGAGCAGTTCTTC. Protein product: CASSPLVGVLAGKSYNEQFF.

The CDR3 DNA reads TGTGCCAGCAGTGTATCGGGGGGCTCACCCCTCCACTTT. Its protein product is CASSVSGGSPLHF. The chain couples TRBV2 to TRBJ1-6; D possibly corresponds to TRBD1 (6 bases). The CDR3 has 13 amino acids. Germline lookup yields CDR1 SNHLY and CDR2 FYNNEI. V was pared by 4 bases and J by 10 bases, with 11 bases between.

This chain joins TRBV28 and TRBJ1-2; no clear D gene. The germline V and J ends were trimmed by 3 bases and 8 bases, with 10 bases remaining between them. Germline CDR1 reads MDHEN; CDR2 reads SYDVKM. This CDR3 comprises 12 residues. The CDR3 loop is CASSFLGGGYTF. The CDR3, as DNA: TGTGCCAGCAGTTTCCTCGGTGGGGGCTACACCTTC.

V is TRBV20-1 and J is TRBJ1-5; TRBD1 is a possible D gene (6 bases). This CDR3 comprises 11 residues. The V end lost 6 bases, the J end lost 6 bases, and 9 bases lay between the germline ends. Germline CDR1 is DFQATT and CDR2 is SNEGSKA (reference sequence). The CDR3 loop is CSAGGSQPQHF. CDR3 bases: TGCAGTGCAGGGGGAAGTCAGCCCCAGCATTTT.

The chain combines TRBV6-5 with TRBJ2-7, with TRBD1 identical over 9 bases. V trimming: 4 bases; J trimming: 3 bases; junction bases outside the gene matches: 10. The CDR3 runs to 16 residues. Germline V lookup: CDR1 MNHEY, CDR2 SVGAGI. This chain's CDR3 is CASSSHRDRDIYEQYF. The CDR3 nucleotides read TGTGCCAGCAGTTCCCACCGGGACAGGGATATCTACGAGCAGTACTTC.